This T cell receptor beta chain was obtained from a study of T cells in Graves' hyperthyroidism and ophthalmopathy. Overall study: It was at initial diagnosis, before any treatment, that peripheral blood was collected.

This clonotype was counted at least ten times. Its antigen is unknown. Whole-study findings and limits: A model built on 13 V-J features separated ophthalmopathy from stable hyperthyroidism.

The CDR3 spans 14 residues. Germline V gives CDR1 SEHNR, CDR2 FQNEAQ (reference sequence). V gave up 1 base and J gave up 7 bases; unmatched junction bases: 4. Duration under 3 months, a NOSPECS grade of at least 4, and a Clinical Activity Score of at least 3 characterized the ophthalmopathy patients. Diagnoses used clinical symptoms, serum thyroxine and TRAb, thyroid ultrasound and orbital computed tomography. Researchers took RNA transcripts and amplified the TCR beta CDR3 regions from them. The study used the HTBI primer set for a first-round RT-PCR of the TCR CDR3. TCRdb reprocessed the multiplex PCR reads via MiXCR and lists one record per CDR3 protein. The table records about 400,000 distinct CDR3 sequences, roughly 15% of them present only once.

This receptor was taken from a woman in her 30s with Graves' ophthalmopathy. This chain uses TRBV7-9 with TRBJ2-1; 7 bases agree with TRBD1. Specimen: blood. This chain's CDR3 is CASSLEGAANEQFF. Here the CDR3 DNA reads TGTGCCAGCAGCTTAGAGGGGGCGGCGAATGAGCAGTTCTTC. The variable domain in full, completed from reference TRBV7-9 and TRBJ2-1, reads DTGVSQNPRHKITKRGQNVTFRCDPISEHNRLYWYRQTLGQGPEFLTYFQNEAQLEKSRLLSDRFSAERPKGSFSTLEIQRTEQGDSAMYLCASSLEGAANEQFFGPGTRLTVL.